Listed here are 20 T cell receptor beta chains from one sample, sequenced in a study of T cell changes during pregnancy in multiple sclerosis. Only in-frame clones appear in the TCRdb table, and some are missing; sequencing was by immunoSEQ multiplex PCR. The table includes roughly 61,000 clones, roughly 94% detected once. The sequences come from CD8+ T cells from peripheral blood mononuclear cells, collected after pregnancy. The receptors were gathered from a female donor with multiple sclerosis, enrolled in a pregnancy study.

J is TRBJ1-1 and V is TRBV5-1; maybe TRBD1 (6 bases). Germline assignment: CDR1 SGHRS and CDR2 YFSETQ. V was clipped by 5 bases and J by 6 bases, with 11 bases between them. This CDR3 contains 12 residues. The DNA for the CDR3 is TGCGCCAGCAGATCCGGGACACCTGAAGCTTTCTTT. This sequence encodes CASRSGTPEAFF.

The genes are TRBV28 and TRBJ2-7, with no clear D. V lost 8 bases and J lost 6, with 17 bases in between. Looked up from germline, CDR1 is MDHEN and CDR2 is SYDVKM. The CDR3 runs to 13 residues. The CDR3 region has the DNA TGTGCCAGCGGTGACGGCCTAGTGACCGAGCAGTACTTC. Translating it yields CASGDGLVTEQYF. Together with reference TRBV28 and TRBJ2-7, the CDR3 gives the full variable domain: DVKVTQSSRYLVKRTGEKVFLECVQDMDHENMFWYRQDPGLGLRLIYFSYDVKMKEKGDIPEGYSVSREKKERFSLILESASTNQTSMYLCASGDGLVTEQYFGPGTRLTVT.

The chain recombines TRBV7-8 with TRBJ2-1; 14 nucleotides match TRBD2. The CDR3 sequence is 16 residues long. Germline lookup yields CDR1 SGHVS and CDR2 FQNEAQ. Germline trimming cut 3 bases from V and 6 bases from J; bases unmatched to any gene: 4. CDR3: CASSFPGLAGVNEQFF. The CDR3 DNA is TGTGCCAGCAGCTTCCCGGGACTAGCGGGAGTCAATGAGCAGTTCTTC.

In its sample, this clone was seen a few times. This rearrangement joins TRBV27 to TRBJ1-2; possibly TRBD1 for D (5 bases). With 3 bases removed from V and 0 bases from J, the gap between germline ends came to 8 bases. The CDR3 loop spans 14 amino acids. Germline V gene data show CDR1 as MNHEY and CDR2 as SMNVEV (reference sequence). CDR3: CASSLTVTNYGYTF. The CDR3 bases are TGTGCCAGCAGTTTGACAGTAACTAACTATGGCTACACCTTC.

The gene calls are TRBV28 and TRBJ2-1; 12 bases match TRBD2. Germline CDR1 reads MDHEN; CDR2 reads SYDVKM. Trimming at V came to 5 bases and at J to 0 bases, leaving 2 bases not matched to a gene. The CDR3 extends over 16 amino acids. CDR3 sequence reads: CASSRGLAGSYNEQFF. CDR3 coding DNA: TGTGCCAGCAGTCGGGGACTAGCGGGCTCCTACAATGAGCAGTTCTTC.

The CDR3 protein is CASSTDNSNQPQHF. CDR3 in DNA: TGTGCCAGCAGCACGGACAACAGCAATCAGCCCCAGCATTTT. V usage is TRBV7-9 and J usage is TRBJ1-5; tentative D call: TRBD1 (5 bases). CDR1 is SEHNR and CDR2 is FQNEAQ in the germline V gene (reference sequence). The CDR3 spans 14 residues. V was trimmed by 5 bases and J by 1 base, leaving 9 bases between them.

V usage is TRBV4-3 and J usage is TRBJ2-5; 8 nucleotides match TRBD1. CDR1 and CDR2 (germline): LGHNA, YSLEER. The CDR3 runs to 18 residues. With 3 bases clipped from V and 7 bases from J, the junction kept 19 bases outside the gene matches. The CDR3 loop is CASSHGRYRTGRGGTQYF. The CDR3 DNA sequence: TGCGCCAGCAGCCACGGAAGATACAGGACAGGGCGAGGGGGGACCCAGTACTTC.

In its sample, this clone was seen once. This chain connects TRBV25-1 to TRBJ1-1; possibly TRBD1 for D (6 bases). The length of the CDR3 is 14 residues. V shed 2 bases and J shed 3 bases, with 10 bases lying between them. The V gene's germline CDR1 is MGHDK and CDR2 SYGVNS. Here the CDR3 reads CASSEGGADTEAFF. The CDR3 bases are TGTGCCAGCAGTGAAGGGGGCGCAGACACTGAAGCTTTCTTT.

The rearrangement joins TRBV7-9 to TRBJ2-1; no definite D call. CDR3 size: 16 residues. CDR1 is SEHNR, CDR2 FQNEAQ, per germline (reference sequence). V was shortened by 1 base and J by 8 bases, with 18 bases between the two germline ends. The CDR3 nucleotides read TGTGCCAGCAGCTTAGTCGGCCTAGATTACTCCCATGAGCAGTTCTTC. Translating it yields CASSLVGLDYSHEQFF. Looking up the rest from reference TRBV7-9 and TRBJ2-1 gives the full variable domain: DTGVSQNPRHKITKRGQNVTFRCDPISEHNRLYWYRQTLGQGPEFLTYFQNEAQLEKSRLLSDRFSAERPKGSFSTLEIQRTEQGDSAMYLCASSLVGLDYSHEQFFGPGTRLTVL.

The chain employs TRBV19 and TRBJ1-4; the D gene is possibly TRBD1 (6 bases). The germline V gene has CDR1 LNHDA and CDR2 SQIVND (reference sequence). V lost 5 bases and J lost 7, with 11 bases in between. The CDR3 totals 13 residues. The CDR3 DNA reads TGTGCCAGTAGTCTATGGGACACTGAAAAACTGTTTTTT. It translates to CASSLWDTEKLFF.

The chain combines TRBV5-5 with TRBJ2-7; D is ambiguous. V dropped 1 base and J dropped 2 bases, with 13 bases sitting between them. Germline V gene data show CDR1 as SGHKS and CDR2 as YYEKEE (reference sequence). The CDR3 length is 15 residues. CDR3 coding DNA: TGTGCCAGCAGCTTGAATTCGGTAACGGCCTACGAGCAGTACTTC. Translated: CASSLNSVTAYEQYF.

A remark on this clone: A read error may account for a junction end that differs from germline. V gene TRBV4-2 combines with J gene TRBJ2-2; D possibly corresponds to TRBD1 (6 bases). Germline V gene lookup returns CDR1 LGHNA and CDR2 YNFKEQ. The CDR3 sequence is 15 residues long. The CDR3 reads CASSQPRQVHRGAVF. DNA of the CDR3: TGTGCCAGCAGCCAACCCCGACAGGTTCACCGGGGAGCTGTTTTT.

The chain combines TRBV29-1 with TRBJ1-4, with 8 bases aligning to TRBD1. V lost 7 bases, J lost 5 bases, and 6 bases stayed unmatched. This CDR3 is 13 amino acids long. The germline CDR1 and CDR2 sequences are SQVTM and ANQGSEA. The CDR3 is CSAKTGENEKLFF. As DNA, the CDR3 is TGCAGCGCAAAGACAGGGGAGAATGAAAAACTGTTTTTT.

This chain connects TRBV15 to TRBJ1-1; 7 bases map to TRBD1. Germline CDR1 reads LNHNV; CDR2 reads YYDKDF (reference sequence). This CDR3 is 13 amino acids long. Trimming removed 0 bases from V and 7 bases from J; junction bases left unmatched: 2. CDR3: CATSRDQGDEAFF. The CDR3 region has the DNA TGTGCCACCAGCAGAGATCAGGGGGATGAAGCTTTCTTT.

J is TRBJ2-3 and V is TRBV6-4; 10 nucleotides match TRBD1. With 4 bases clipped from V and 1 base from J, the junction kept 5 bases outside the gene matches. Per the germline V gene, CDR1 is MRHNA and CDR2 is SNTAGT. CDR3 length: 16 amino acids. For the CDR3, the DNA is TGTGCCAGCAGTGCGACAGGGGGCGCCGGCACAGATACGCAGTATTTT. Its translation: CASSATGGAGTDTQYF.

The V and J genes are TRBV9 and TRBJ2-5; D might be TRBD1 (5 bases). V lost 3 bases and J lost 2, with 8 bases in between. This CDR3 is built from 13 residues. CDR1 is SGDLS, CDR2 YYNGEE, per germline. The CDR3 is CASSATGQETQYF. In DNA, the CDR3 is TGTGCCAGCAGCGCTACAGGACAAGAGACCCAGTACTTC.

The chain combines TRBV7-6 with TRBJ2-1, with TRBD2 matching over 13 bases. There are 18 residues in the CDR3. Germline V lookup: CDR1 SGHVS, CDR2 FNYEAQ. Unmatched junction bases numbered 7, after V lost 2 bases and J lost 3 bases. The CDR3 DNA follows: TGTGCCAGCAGCTTATTACTAGCGGGAGGGGCGGACTACAATGAGCAGTTCTTC. This translates into CASSLLLAGGADYNEQFF.

This sequence joins TRBV27 and TRBJ2-7, with D maybe TRBD2 (6 bases). Germline V gives CDR1 MNHEY, CDR2 SMNVEV (reference sequence). The V gene lost 5 bases and the J gene lost 4 bases, with 15 bases spanning the gap. This CDR3 has 14 amino acids. This CDR3 reads CASSPPGRGYEQYF. CDR3 nucleotides: TGTGCCAGCAGTCCCCCGGGACGGGGGTACGAGCAGTACTTC.

This clone was counted between two and nine times. This chain links TRBV7-8 with TRBJ1-1, with a weak D call TRBD1 (6 bases). CDR3 size: 12 residues. From germline, CDR1 is SGHVS and CDR2 FQNEAQ. V shed 5 bases and J shed 11 bases, with 15 bases lying between them. The CDR3 coding sequence is TGTGCCAGCAGCGGTGTTGGACAGAACGCTTTCTTT. Translation: CASSGVGQNAFF.

The V and J genes are TRBV25-1 and TRBJ2-7; TRBD1 agrees at 8 bases. Losses at the gene ends were 9 bases for V and 5 bases for J; bases not matched to a gene: 12. The CDR3 extends over 14 amino acids. Germline lookup yields CDR1 MGHDK and CDR2 SYGVNS. CDR3 sequence: CASPLDRGLDEQYF. The CDR3 DNA reads as TGTGCCAGTCCCCTAGACAGGGGCCTTGACGAGCAGTACTTC.